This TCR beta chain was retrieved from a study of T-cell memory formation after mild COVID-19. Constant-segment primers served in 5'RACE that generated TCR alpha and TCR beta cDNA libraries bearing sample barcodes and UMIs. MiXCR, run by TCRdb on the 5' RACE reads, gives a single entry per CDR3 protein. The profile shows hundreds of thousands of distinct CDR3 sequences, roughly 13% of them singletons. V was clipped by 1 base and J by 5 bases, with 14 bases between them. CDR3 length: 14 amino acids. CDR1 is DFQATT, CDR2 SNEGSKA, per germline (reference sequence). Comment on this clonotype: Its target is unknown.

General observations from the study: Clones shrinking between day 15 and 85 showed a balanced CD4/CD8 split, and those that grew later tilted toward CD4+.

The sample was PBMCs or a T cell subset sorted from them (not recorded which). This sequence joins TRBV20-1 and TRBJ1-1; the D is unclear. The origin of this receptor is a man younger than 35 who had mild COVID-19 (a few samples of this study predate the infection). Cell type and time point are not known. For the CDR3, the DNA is TGCAGTGCTAGAGGGAGATACAGACGGACTGAAGCTTTCTTT. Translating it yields CSARGRYRRTEAFF.